A single sample gave rise to the 3 T cell receptor beta chains below, sequenced in a study of blood T cell repertoires in COVID-19. Produced via immunoSEQ multiplex PCR; TCRdb's table is partial and in-frame only. The sample has roughly 330,000 clones, approximately 87% seen once. Sequenced sample: peripheral blood. Every receptor here comes from a woman aged 45-59 years with active or convalescent COVID-19.

Only one count was recorded for this clone. The genes are TRBV19 and TRBJ1-6; 8 nucleotides agree with TRBD1. The length of the CDR3 is 16 residues. V shed 4 bases and J 8 bases; nucleotides not matched to a gene: 10. Looked up from germline, CDR1 is LNHDA and CDR2 is SQIVND (reference sequence). The CDR3 bases are TGTGCCAGTAGTAATCCGCAGGGGGCGGTGGATTCACCCCTCCACTTT. Translated, it gives CASSNPQGAVDSPLHF.

J is TRBJ1-1 and V is TRBV6-5; possibly TRBD1 for D (5 bases). This CDR3 is built from 13 residues. Trimming pared 5 bases from V and 3 bases from J, leaving 10 bases between. In germline, CDR1 is MNHEY, CDR2 SVGAGI. CDR3 nucleotide sequence: TGTGCCAGCAGTAAAACCAGGGACACTGAAGCTTTCTTT. It encodes CASSKTRDTEAFF.

This clone was found a few times. The chain links TRBV12-3 or TRBV12-4 to TRBJ1-5; D gene ambiguous. V dropped 2 bases and J dropped 5 bases, with 7 bases sitting between them. The CDR3 runs 13 residues. CDR3 nucleotides: TGTGCCAGCAGTTTAACGGGGTATCAGCCCCAGCATTTT. Its translation is CASSLTGYQPQHF.